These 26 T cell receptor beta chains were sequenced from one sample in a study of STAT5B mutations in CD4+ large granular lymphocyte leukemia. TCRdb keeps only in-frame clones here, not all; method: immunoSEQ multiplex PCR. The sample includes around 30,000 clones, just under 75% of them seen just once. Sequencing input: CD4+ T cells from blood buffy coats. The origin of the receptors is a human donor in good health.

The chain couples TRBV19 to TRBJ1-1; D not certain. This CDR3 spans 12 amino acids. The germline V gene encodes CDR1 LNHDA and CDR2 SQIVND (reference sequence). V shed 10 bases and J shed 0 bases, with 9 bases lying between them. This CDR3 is CATRDMNTEAFF. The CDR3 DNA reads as TGTGCCACCAGAGACATGAACACTGAAGCTTTCTTT.

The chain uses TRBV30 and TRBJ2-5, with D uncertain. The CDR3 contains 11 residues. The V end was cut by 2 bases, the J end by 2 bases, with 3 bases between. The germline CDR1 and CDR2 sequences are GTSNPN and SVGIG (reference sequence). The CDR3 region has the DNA TGTGCCTGGAGTCGACAAGAGACCCAGTACTTC. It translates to CAWSRQETQYF.

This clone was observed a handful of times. The CDR3 nucleotides are TGTGCCAGCAGTCCCGCCAACACCATATATTTT. Encoded protein: CASSPANTIYF. The V call is TRBV11-2, the J call TRBJ1-3; D remains ambiguous. CDR3 size: 11 residues. Germline V gene data show CDR1 as SGHAT and CDR2 as FQNNGV. The V and J ends lost 6 bases and 7 bases respectively, with 7 bases between them. The full variable domain, completed using reference TRBV11-2 and TRBJ1-3, is EAGVAQSPRYKIIEKRQSVAFWCNPISGHATLYWYQQILGQGPKLLIQFQNNGVVDDSQLPKDRFSAERLKGVDSTLKIQPAKLEDSAVYLCASSPANTIYFGEGSWLTVV.

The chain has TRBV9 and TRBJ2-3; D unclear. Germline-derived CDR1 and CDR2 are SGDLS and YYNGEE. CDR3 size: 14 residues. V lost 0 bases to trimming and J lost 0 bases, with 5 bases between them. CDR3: CASSVGTSTDTQYF. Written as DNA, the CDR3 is TGTGCCAGCAGCGTAGGTACCAGCACAGATACGCAGTATTTT.

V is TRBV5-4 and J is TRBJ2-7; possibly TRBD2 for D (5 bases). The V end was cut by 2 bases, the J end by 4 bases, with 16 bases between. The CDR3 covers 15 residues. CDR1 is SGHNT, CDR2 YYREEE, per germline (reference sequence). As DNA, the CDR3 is TGTGCCAGCAGCTTAAGGAAAGGCGGGCCTTACGAGCAGTACGTC. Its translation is CASSLRKGGPYEQYV.

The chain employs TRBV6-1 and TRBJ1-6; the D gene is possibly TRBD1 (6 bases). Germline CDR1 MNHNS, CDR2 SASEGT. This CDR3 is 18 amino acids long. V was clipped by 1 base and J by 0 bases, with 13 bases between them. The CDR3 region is CASSEVGQGSSYNSPLHF. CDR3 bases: TGTGCCAGCAGTGAAGTGGGTCAGGGGAGCTCCTATAATTCACCCCTCCACTTT.

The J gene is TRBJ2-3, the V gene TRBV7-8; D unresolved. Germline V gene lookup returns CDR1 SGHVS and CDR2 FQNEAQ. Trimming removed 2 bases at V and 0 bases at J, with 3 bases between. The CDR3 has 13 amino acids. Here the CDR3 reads CASSLSSTDTQYF. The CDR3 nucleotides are TGTGCCAGCAGCTTAAGTAGCACAGATACGCAGTATTTT.

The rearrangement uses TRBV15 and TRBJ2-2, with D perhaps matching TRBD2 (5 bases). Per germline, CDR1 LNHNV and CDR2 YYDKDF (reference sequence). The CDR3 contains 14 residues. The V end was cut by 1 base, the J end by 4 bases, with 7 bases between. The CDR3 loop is CATSRVRGTGELFF. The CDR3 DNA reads TGTGCCACCAGCAGAGTTCGGGGCACCGGGGAGCTGTTTTTT.

The CDR3 region is CASSPGTRDTQYF. The CDR3 DNA reads TGTGCCAGCAGCCCCGGGACCAGAGATACGCAGTATTTT. The rearrangement joins TRBV7-9 to TRBJ2-3; D may be TRBD1 or TRBD2 (5 bases each). Trimming pared 5 bases from V and 5 bases from J, leaving 11 bases between. This CDR3 comprises 13 residues. CDR1 and CDR2 (germline): SEHNR, FQNEAQ (reference sequence).

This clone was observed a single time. This CDR3 is CSARMGETQYF. The CDR3 DNA sequence: TGCAGTGCTAGGATGGGGGAGACCCAGTACTTC. V usage is TRBV20-1 and J usage is TRBJ2-5; D unresolved. V lost 3 bases, J lost 5 bases, and 7 bases lay in between. Germline lookup yields CDR1 DFQATT and CDR2 SNEGSKA (reference sequence). CDR3 length equals 11 residues.

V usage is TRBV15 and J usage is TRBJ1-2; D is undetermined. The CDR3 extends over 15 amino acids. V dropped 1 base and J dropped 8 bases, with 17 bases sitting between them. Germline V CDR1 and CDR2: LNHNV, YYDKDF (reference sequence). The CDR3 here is CATSRVPGTGDGYTF. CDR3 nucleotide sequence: TGTGCCACCAGCAGAGTACCCGGCACTGGAGACGGCTACACCTTC.

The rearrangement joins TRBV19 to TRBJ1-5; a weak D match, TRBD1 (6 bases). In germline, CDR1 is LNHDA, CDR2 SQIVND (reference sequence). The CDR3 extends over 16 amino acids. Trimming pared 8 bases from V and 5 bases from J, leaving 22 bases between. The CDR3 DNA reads TGTGCCAGTCTGCCTCCCACCAGGGGAGGGGATCAGCCCCAGCATTTT. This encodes CASLPPTRGGDQPQHF. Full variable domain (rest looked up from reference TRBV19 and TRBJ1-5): DGGITQSPKYLFRKEGQNVTLSCEQNLNHDAMYWYRQDPGQGLRLIYYSQIVNDFQKGDIAEGYSVSREKKESFPLTVTSAQKNPTAFYLCASLPPTRGGDQPQHFGDGTRLSIL.

The chain's CDR3 is CASSLVRETQYF. CDR3 nucleotides: TGTGCCAGCAGCTTAGTACGGGAGACCCAGTACTTC. The chain combines TRBV7-9 with TRBJ2-5, with D unresolved. Germline lookup yields CDR1 SEHNR and CDR2 FQNEAQ (reference sequence). The CDR3 spans 12 residues. V lost 1 base, J lost 5 bases, and 5 bases lay in between.

The CDR3 DNA sequence: TGTGCTAGTGGTTTGGTTAAGTCGGGGCCCTCTGCTGGCGGCTACACCTTC. Translating it yields CASGLVKSGPSAGGYTF. The rearrangement joins TRBV12-5 to TRBJ1-2, with D perhaps TRBD1 (5 bases). The CDR3 is 17 residues long. Trimming left V 0 bases short and J 8 bases short, with 22 bases between. CDR1 LGHNT and CDR2 FRNRAP come from the germline V gene.

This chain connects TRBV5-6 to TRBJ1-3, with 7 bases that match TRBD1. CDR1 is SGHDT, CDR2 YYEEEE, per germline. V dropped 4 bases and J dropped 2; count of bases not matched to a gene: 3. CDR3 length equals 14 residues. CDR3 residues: CASSLQGTGNTIYF. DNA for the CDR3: TGTGCCAGCAGCCTACAGGGGACTGGAAACACCATATATTTT.

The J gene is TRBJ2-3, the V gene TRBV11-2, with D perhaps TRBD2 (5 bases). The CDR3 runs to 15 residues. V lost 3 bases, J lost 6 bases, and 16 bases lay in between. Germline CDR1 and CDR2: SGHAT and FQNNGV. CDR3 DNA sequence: TGTGCCAGCAGCTTGCGAGCGGCCGTCGAGGATACGCAGTATTTT. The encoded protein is CASSLRAAVEDTQYF. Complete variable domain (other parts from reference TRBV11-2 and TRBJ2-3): EAGVAQSPRYKIIEKRQSVAFWCNPISGHATLYWYQQILGQGPKLLIQFQNNGVVDDSQLPKDRFSAERLKGVDSTLKIQPAKLEDSAVYLCASSLRAAVEDTQYFGPGTRLTVL.

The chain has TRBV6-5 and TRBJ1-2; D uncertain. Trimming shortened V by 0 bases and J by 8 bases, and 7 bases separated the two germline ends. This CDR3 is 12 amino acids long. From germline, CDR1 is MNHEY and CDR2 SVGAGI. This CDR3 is CASSYSGLGYTF. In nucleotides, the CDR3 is TGTGCCAGCAGTTACTCCGGGCTCGGCTACACCTTC.

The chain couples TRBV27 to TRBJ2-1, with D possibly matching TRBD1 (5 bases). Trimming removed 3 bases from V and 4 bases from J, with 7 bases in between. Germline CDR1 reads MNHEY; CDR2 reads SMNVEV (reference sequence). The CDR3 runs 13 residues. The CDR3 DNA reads TGTGCCAGCAGTTTTAGACAGTACAATGAGCAGTTCTTC. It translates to CASSFRQYNEQFF.

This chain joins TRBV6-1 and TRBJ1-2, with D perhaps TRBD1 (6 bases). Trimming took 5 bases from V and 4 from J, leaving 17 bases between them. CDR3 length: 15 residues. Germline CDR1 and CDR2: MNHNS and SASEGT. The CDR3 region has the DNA TGTGCCAGCAGTACGCAGGACAGTTCGAGCTATGGCTACACCTTC. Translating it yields CASSTQDSSSYGYTF.

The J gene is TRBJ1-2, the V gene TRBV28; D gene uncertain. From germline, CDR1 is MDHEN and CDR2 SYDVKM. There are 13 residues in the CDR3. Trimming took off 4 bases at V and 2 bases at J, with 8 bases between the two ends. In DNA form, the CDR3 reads TGTGCCAGCAGTTGGGGTGTCAACTATGGCTACACCTTC. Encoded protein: CASSWGVNYGYTF.

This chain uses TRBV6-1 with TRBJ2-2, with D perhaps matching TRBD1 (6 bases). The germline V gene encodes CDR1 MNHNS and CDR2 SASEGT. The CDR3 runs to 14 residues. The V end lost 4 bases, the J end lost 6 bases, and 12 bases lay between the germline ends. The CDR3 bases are TGTGCCAGCAGTGGGCTAGCAGGGGCCGGGGAGCTGTTTTTT. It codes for CASSGLAGAGELFF.

The CDR3, as DNA: TGCGCCAGCAGCTCCAGGACAGAGGCTAACTATGGCTACACCTTC. It yields the protein CASSSRTEANYGYTF. The rearrangement joins TRBV5-1 to TRBJ1-2; D might be TRBD1 (6 bases). V dropped 3 bases and J dropped 0 bases, with 12 bases sitting between them. CDR3 length: 15 amino acids. The germline V gene encodes CDR1 SGHRS and CDR2 YFSETQ.

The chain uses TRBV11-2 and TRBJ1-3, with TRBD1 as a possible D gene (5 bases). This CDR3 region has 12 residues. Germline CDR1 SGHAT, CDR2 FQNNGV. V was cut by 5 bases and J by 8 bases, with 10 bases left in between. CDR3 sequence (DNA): TGTGCCAGCAGCCTGCAAGGGGACACCATATATTTT. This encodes CASSLQGDTIYF. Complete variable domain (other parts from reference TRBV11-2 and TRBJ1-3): EAGVAQSPRYKIIEKRQSVAFWCNPISGHATLYWYQQILGQGPKLLIQFQNNGVVDDSQLPKDRFSAERLKGVDSTLKIQPAKLEDSAVYLCASSLQGDTIYFGEGSWLTVV.

The CDR3 region is CASSVGMGLGTYNEQFF. The CDR3 nucleotides read TGTGCCAGCAGTGTAGGGATGGGACTAGGTACCTACAATGAGCAGTTCTTC. This rearrangement joins TRBV2 to TRBJ2-1; 8 nucleotides line up with TRBD2. J lost 2 bases, V lost 4 bases, and 10 bases had no gene match. CDR1 is SNHLY, CDR2 FYNNEI, per germline. This CDR3 region has 17 residues. The full variable domain, in which reference TRBV2 and TRBJ2-1 provide the parts outside the CDR3, is EPEVTQTPSHQVTQMGQEVILRCVPISNHLYFYWYRQILGQKVEFLVSFYNNEISEKSEIFDDQFSVERPDGSNFTLKIRSTKLEDSAMYFCASSVGMGLGTYNEQFFGPGTRLTVL.

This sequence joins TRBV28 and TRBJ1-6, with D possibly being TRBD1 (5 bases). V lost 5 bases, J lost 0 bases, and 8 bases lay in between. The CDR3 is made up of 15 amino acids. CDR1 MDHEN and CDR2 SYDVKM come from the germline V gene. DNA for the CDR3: TGTGCCAGCAGTGGGGGGAGCTCCTATAATTCACCCCTCCACTTT. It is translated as CASSGGSSYNSPLHF.

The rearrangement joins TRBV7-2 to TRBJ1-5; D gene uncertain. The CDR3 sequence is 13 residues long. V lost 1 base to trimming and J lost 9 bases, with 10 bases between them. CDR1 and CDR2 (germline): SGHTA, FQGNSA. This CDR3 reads CASSLEQSRPQHF. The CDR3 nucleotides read TGTGCCAGCAGCTTAGAACAATCTAGGCCCCAGCATTTT.